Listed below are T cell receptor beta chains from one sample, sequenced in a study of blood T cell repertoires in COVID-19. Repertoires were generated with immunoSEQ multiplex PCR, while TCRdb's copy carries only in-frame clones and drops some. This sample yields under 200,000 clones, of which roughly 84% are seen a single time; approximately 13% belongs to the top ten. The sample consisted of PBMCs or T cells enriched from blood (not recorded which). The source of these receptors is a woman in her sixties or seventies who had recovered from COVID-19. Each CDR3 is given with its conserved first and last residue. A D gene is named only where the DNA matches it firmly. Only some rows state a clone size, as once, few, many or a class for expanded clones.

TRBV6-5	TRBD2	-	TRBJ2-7	TGTGCCAGCAGTAGACTAGCGGGGGGAGTCGACGAGCAGTACTTC	CASSRLAGGVDEQYF
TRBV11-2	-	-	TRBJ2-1	TGTGCCAGCAGCATGGACCTGGGGGGCTACAATGAGCAGTTCTTC	CASSMDLGGYNEQFF
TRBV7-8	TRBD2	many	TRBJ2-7	TGTGCCAGCAGCTTCGGGACTAGCTTCGAGCAGTACTTC	CASSFGTSFEQYF
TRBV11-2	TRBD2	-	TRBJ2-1	TGTGCCAGCAGCTTAGAGCTAGCGGGAGGTGAGCAGTTCTTC	CASSLELAGGEQFF
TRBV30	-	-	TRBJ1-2	TGTGCCTGGAGCTACAGTTACTATGGCTACACCTTC	CAWSYSYYGYTF
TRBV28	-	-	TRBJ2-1	TGTGCCAGCAGTTCTCAGAATCGGGTCTACAATGAGCAGTTCTTC	CASSSQNRVYNEQFF
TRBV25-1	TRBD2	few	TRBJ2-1	TGTGCCAGCAGTCTAGCGGGGTTATCGAATGAGCAGTTCTTC	CASSLAGLSNEQFF
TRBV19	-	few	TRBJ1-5	TGTGCCAGTAGTAGAGGTCGGGGGGCGATTGATCAGCCCCAGCATTTT	CASSRGRGAIDQPQHF
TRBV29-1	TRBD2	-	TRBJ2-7	TGCAGCGTTTGGGGGGGAATCTCCTACGAGCAGTACTTC	CSVWGGISYEQYF
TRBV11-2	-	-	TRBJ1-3	TGTGCCAGCAGCGACCAGGCACAAGTGGGAAACACCATATATTTT	CASSDQAQVGNTIYF
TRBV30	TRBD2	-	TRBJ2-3	TGTGCCTGGAGTGTGGGGGGGATCACAGATACGCAGTATTTT	CAWSVGGITDTQYF
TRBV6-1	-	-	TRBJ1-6	TGTGCCAGCAGTGAAGTGGGCACCTTTATATATCGGAATTCACCCCTCCACTTT	CASSEVGTFIYRNSPLHF
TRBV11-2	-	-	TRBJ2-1	TGTGCCAGCAGCTTAGCAGGGGGAGGTATTTACAATGAGCAGTTCTTC	CASSLAGGGIYNEQFF
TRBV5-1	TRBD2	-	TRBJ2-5	TGCGCCAGCAGCTTGTCGACTAGCGGGAGAGGGGAGACCCAGTACTTC	CASSLSTSGRGETQYF